Presented here are 10 T cell receptor beta chains from one specimen sequenced in a study of cytomegalovirus exposure and HLA in healthy donors (dated by TCRdb to the late 2010s). Library generation was performed with the immunoSEQ multiplex PCR assay. As stored in TCRdb, this immuneACCESS dataset retains in-frame rearrangements with V and J assigned. A fraction of the clones does not appear; measured against another copy, unresolved V genes explain less than half of the discrepancy, and the remainder lacks a known reason. This sample gives 120,000 or so clones in total; approximately 91% of them show up just once. The ten largest clones take up roughly 1.4% of the sample. The material sequenced was PBMCs. All receptors come from a man aged 25 to 40 in good health and CMV-seronegative.

V usage is TRBV28 and J usage is TRBJ1-5, with 8 nucleotides matching TRBD1. The CDR3 contains 14 residues. V trimming: 6 bases; J trimming: 7 bases; junction bases outside the gene matches: 8. The V gene's germline CDR1 is MDHEN and CDR2 SYDVKM. The CDR3 DNA follows: TGTGCCAGCAGCTCGGACAGGGTCGGCCAGCCCCAGCATTTT. Translating it yields CASSSDRVGQPQHF.

This chain uses TRBV9 with TRBJ1-4; no clear D gene. V was clipped by 5 bases and J by 4 bases, with 12 bases between them. Germline CDR1 and CDR2: SGDLS and YYNGEE. The CDR3 covers 14 residues. The CDR3 protein is CASSLGARNEKLFF. The DNA for the CDR3 is TGTGCCAGCAGTCTCGGAGCCCGTAATGAAAAACTGTTTTTT.

The genes are TRBV13 and TRBJ1-1; 7 positions match TRBD1. Germline V gene lookup returns CDR1 PRHDT and CDR2 FYEKMQ (reference sequence). The ends lost 2 bases at V and 7 bases at J; junction bases unmatched: 7. This CDR3 has 14 residues. CDR3 amino acids: CASSLYRGVSEAFF. CDR3 sequence (DNA): TGTGCCAGCAGCTTATACAGGGGAGTAAGTGAAGCTTTCTTT.

This clone has just one count. The chain uses TRBV7-2 and TRBJ2-1; no clear D. The CDR3 length is 15 residues. The ends were cut back, 1 base at V and 0 bases at J, with 7 bases in the middle. Germline lookup yields CDR1 SGHTA and CDR2 FQGNSA. The CDR3 loop is CASSLDLSSYNEQFF. The CDR3 bases are TGTGCCAGCAGCTTAGACTTGAGCTCCTACAATGAGCAGTTCTTC. The variable domain in full, completed from reference TRBV7-2 and TRBJ2-1, reads GAGVSQSPSNKVTEKGKDVELRCDPISGHTALYWYRQSLGQGLEFLIYFQGNSAPDKSGLPSDRFSAERTGGSVSTLTIQRTQQEDSAVYLCASSLDLSSYNEQFFGPGTRLTVL.

The rearrangement uses TRBV6-5 and TRBJ2-7; TRBD1 aligns across 8 bases. This CDR3 comprises 14 residues. Germline V CDR1 and CDR2: MNHEY, SVGAGI. Trimming removed 3 bases from V and 7 bases from J; junction bases left unmatched: 8. The CDR3 here is CASSYTTGADEQYF. The CDR3 coding sequence is TGTGCCAGCAGTTATACGACAGGGGCGGATGAGCAGTACTTC.

This rearrangement joins TRBV5-5 to TRBJ2-3; 8 bases match TRBD2. From germline, CDR1 is SGHKS and CDR2 YYEKEE (reference sequence). The length of the CDR3 is 15 residues. The trim removed 4 bases at V and 3 bases at J, leaving 7 bases unmatched. In DNA form, the CDR3 reads TGTGCCAGCAGCCGGGGACTAGGAGTTACAGATACGCAGTATTTT. It codes for CASSRGLGVTDTQYF.

The chain has TRBV13 and TRBJ2-7; possible D gene TRBD1, 6 bases. V was cut by 4 bases and J by 0 bases, with 16 bases left in between. Per germline, CDR1 PRHDT and CDR2 FYEKMQ (reference sequence). The CDR3 has 16 amino acids. The CDR3, as DNA: TGTGCCAGCAGCTCAATCTCCCAGGGGAACTCCTACGAGCAGTACTTC. Protein sequence: CASSSISQGNSYEQYF.

This sequence joins TRBV7-2 and TRBJ2-7; possible D gene TRBD2, 6 bases. The germline CDR1 and CDR2 sequences are SGHTA and FQGNSA. This CDR3 contains 14 residues. Deletions cut 1 base from V and 5 bases from J, with 12 bases between. CDR3 coding DNA: TGTGCCAGCAGCTTAGTGCCGCGCGGGAACGAGCAGTACTTC. This gives the protein CASSLVPRGNEQYF.

V and J are TRBV7-7 and TRBJ2-2; 7 bases are a match to TRBD1. CDR1 and CDR2 (germline): SSHAT, FNYEAQ (reference sequence). The CDR3 consists of 13 residues. With V trimmed by 4 bases and J by 6 bases, 2 bases remained unmatched. The CDR3 DNA is TGTGCCAGCAGCTCCGACAGGGCCGGGGAGCTGTTTTTT. Translating it yields CASSSDRAGELFF.

The V and J genes are TRBV10-2 and TRBJ2-7, with D tentatively TRBD1 (6 bases). The V and J ends lost 0 bases and 2 bases respectively, with 8 bases between them. The V gene's germline CDR1 is WSHSY and CDR2 SAAADI. This CDR3 is 14 amino acids long. CDR3 sequence reads: CASSESAGAYEQYF. The DNA for the CDR3 is TGCGCCAGCAGTGAGTCGGCAGGGGCCTACGAGCAGTACTTC.